The 32 T cell receptor beta chains reported below all come from one sample, sequenced in a study of shared clonotypes between healthy human individuals. Here immunoSEQ multiplex PCR was the method, and the copy in TCRdb shows in-frame clones only, minus some. The sample has roughly 2,300,000 clones; under 95% are singletons. The sequenced sample consisted of naive CD4+ T cells from PBMCs. Specified subset: CD45RA+ positively selected. The receptors derive from a man aged 18 to 30 in good health. Some clones in this sample may be carry-over from other donors' samples.

The chain combines TRBV7-9 with TRBJ2-7; 11 nucleotides align to TRBD2. Losses at the gene ends were 3 bases for V and 2 bases for J; bases not matched to a gene: 9. Germline CDR1 reads SEHNR; CDR2 reads FQNEAQ (reference sequence). This CDR3 contains 17 residues. The CDR3 DNA follows: TGTGCCAGCAGCTTTCTTCTAGGACTAGCGGGCCCCTACGAGCAGTACTTC. Amino acids: CASSFLLGLAGPYEQYF.

This clone was observed a single time. This chain links TRBV9 with TRBJ1-1; possibly TRBD1 for D (5 bases). The CDR3 spans 16 residues. Germline lookup yields CDR1 SGDLS and CDR2 YYNGEE. The ends were cut back, 3 bases at V and 11 bases at J, with 26 bases in the middle. CDR3 in amino acids: CASSAAKEGGGFRAFF. As DNA, the CDR3 is TGTGCCAGCAGCGCAGCGAAAGAGGGCGGGGGTTTTCGGGCTTTCTTT.

The V and J genes are TRBV28 and TRBJ2-2, with TRBD2 identical over 8 bases. Germline-derived CDR1 and CDR2 are MDHEN and SYDVKM. The CDR3 is 13 amino acids. After removal of 7 bases from V and 11 bases from J, the junction contained 9 bases not matched to a gene. The CDR3 spells CASISSGSVELFF. The CDR3 DNA reads TGTGCCAGCATTTCGAGCGGGAGTGTTGAGCTGTTTTTT.

With respect to this clone: This specimen includes other DNA sequences encoding the same CDR3. V usage is TRBV5-1 and J usage is TRBJ2-3; D gene unclear. The CDR3 is made up of 14 amino acids. Germline V CDR1 and CDR2: SGHRS, YFSETQ. The germline V and J ends were trimmed by 0 bases and 0 bases, with 5 bases remaining between them. Here the CDR3 DNA reads TGCGCCAGCAGCTTGGAAAGTAGCACAGATACGCAGTATTTT. This sequence encodes CASSLESSTDTQYF. Filled out from reference TRBV5-1 and TRBJ2-3, the complete variable domain reads KAGVTQTPRYLIKTRGQQVTLSCSPISGHRSVSWYQQTPGQGLQFLFEYFSETQRNKGNFPGRFSGRQFSNSRSEMNVSTLELGDSALYLCASSLESSTDTQYFGPGTRLTVL.

This clone was seen just once. The V gene is TRBV5-4, the J gene TRBJ1-1; 12 nucleotides match TRBD1. V trimming: 4 bases; J trimming: 4 bases; junction bases outside the gene matches: 2. Per the germline V gene, CDR1 is SGHNT and CDR2 is YYREEE (reference sequence). This CDR3 has 14 residues. As DNA, the CDR3 is TGTGCCAGCAGCAGGGACAGGGGGCTCACTGAAGCTTTCTTT. This translates into CASSRDRGLTEAFF. Looking up the rest from reference TRBV5-4 and TRBJ1-1 gives the full variable domain: ETGVTQSPTHLIKTRGQQVTLRCSSQSGHNTVSWYQQALGQGPQFIFQYYREEENGRGNFPPRFSGLQFPNYSSELNVNALELDDSALYLCASSRDRGLTEAFFGQGTRLTVV.

This sequence joins TRBV28 and TRBJ2-2; 12 bases map to TRBD2. V lost 1 base, J lost 3 bases, and 6 bases stayed unmatched. This CDR3 region has 18 residues. Germline loops: CDR1 MDHEN, CDR2 SYDVKM. In DNA, the CDR3 is TGTGCCAGCAGTTTATCTAGCGGGAGGGCCTCAGACACCGGGGAGCTGTTTTTT. Translating gives CASSLSSGRASDTGELFF.

The V call is TRBV4-3, the J call TRBJ2-3; possible D gene TRBD1, 7 bases. V was cut by 0 bases and J by 3 bases, with 19 bases left in between. Germline CDR1 reads LGHNA; CDR2 reads YSLEER. The length of the CDR3 is 18 residues. In DNA form, the CDR3 reads TGCGCCAGCAGCCAAGATGGCCCAGGGGGAGGAGTGACAGATACGCAGTATTTT. It encodes CASSQDGPGGGVTDTQYF.

The chain joins TRBV5-1 to TRBJ2-1, with D perhaps TRBD2 (5 bases). Germline V gives CDR1 SGHRS, CDR2 YFSETQ. V shed 2 bases and J shed 1 base, with 16 bases lying between them. CDR3 length: 17 residues. CDR3 sequence: CASSLFVPGVSYNEQFF. Here the CDR3 DNA reads TGCGCCAGCAGCTTATTCGTCCCCGGGGTATCCTACAATGAGCAGTTCTTC.

The chain carries TRBV7-9 and TRBJ2-7; 8 bases agree with TRBD1. V lost 1 base to trimming and J lost 6 bases; unmatched junction nucleotides: 8. CDR3 length equals 15 residues. Germline CDR1 and CDR2: SEHNR and FQNEAQ (reference sequence). CDR3 in DNA: TGTGCCAGCAGCTTAGGGCCCGACAGGGGCCCCGAGCAGTACTTC. Residues: CASSLGPDRGPEQYF.

The chain is built from TRBV7-3 and TRBJ1-1; TRBD1 matches at 9 bases. Germline V gives CDR1 SGHTA, CDR2 FQGTGA. This CDR3 has 13 residues. Trimming removed 5 bases from V and 11 bases from J; junction bases left unmatched: 9. The CDR3 spells CASSPGQGQTAFF. DNA of the CDR3: TGTGCCAGCAGCCCGGGACAGGGACAAACGGCTTTCTTT.

On this clone itself: The same CDR3 arises from other DNA sequences in this sample as well. This chain uses TRBV30 with TRBJ2-6; D gene unclear. This CDR3 comprises 14 residues. Trimming removed 5 bases from V and 0 bases from J, with 8 bases in between. CDR1 is GTSNPN and CDR2 is SVGIG in the germline V gene (reference sequence). The CDR3 here is CAWSVGSGANVLTF. CDR3 coding DNA: TGTGCCTGGTCAGTGGGCTCTGGGGCCAACGTCCTGACTTTC.

The rearrangement links TRBV7-9 to TRBJ2-3; TRBD2 agrees at 7 bases. V lost 6 bases and J lost 6; bases outside the gene matches: 18. Germline-derived CDR1 and CDR2 are SEHNR and FQNEAQ (reference sequence). The CDR3 loop spans 17 amino acids. CDR3 sequence: CASSRGGTAIPGDTQYF. The CDR3 DNA sequence: TGTGCCAGCAGTCGGGGAGGGACCGCCATCCCGGGGGATACGCAGTATTTT.

The gene calls are TRBV7-9 and TRBJ1-4; D is uncertain. Between the trimmed V and J ends, which lost 3 bases and 7 bases, there was a span of 18 bases. CDR1 is SEHNR and CDR2 is FQNEAQ in the germline V gene (reference sequence). This CDR3 is built from 16 residues. The CDR3 sequence: CASSFPVGSTAEKLFF. The DNA of the CDR3 is TGTGCCAGCAGCTTTCCTGTAGGCTCGACTGCTGAAAAACTGTTTTTT.

CDR3 amino acids: CASSLDLSGNEQFF. CDR3 bases: TGTGCCAGCTCACTAGACCTTTCGGGCAATGAGCAGTTCTTC. The chain combines TRBV9 with TRBJ2-1; D is possibly TRBD2 (5 bases). This CDR3 is 14 amino acids long. Germline V gene lookup returns CDR1 SGDLS and CDR2 YYNGEE. The ends were cut back, 7 bases at V and 6 bases at J, with 17 bases in the middle.

J is TRBJ2-7 and V is TRBV5-1, with 12 bases matching TRBD2. After removal of 4 bases from V and 5 bases from J, the junction contained 10 bases not matched to a gene. The CDR3 has 16 amino acids. CDR1 and CDR2 from the germline V gene are SGHRS and YFSETQ. For the CDR3, the DNA is TGCGCCAGCAGCAGCCCCGGGACTAGCGGGTTGGACGAGCAGTACTTC. This encodes CASSSPGTSGLDEQYF.

The chain employs TRBV30 and TRBJ1-1, with D possibly being TRBD1 (5 bases). Germline loops: CDR1 GTSNPN, CDR2 SVGIG (reference sequence). V lost 1 base and J lost 0, with 15 bases in between. The CDR3 totals 16 residues. The CDR3 here is CAWSEDRGGMNTEAFF. The DNA for the CDR3 is TGTGCCTGGAGTGAAGATCGTGGGGGAATGAACACTGAAGCTTTCTTT. The whole variable domain, remainder taken from reference TRBV30 and TRBJ1-1, is SQTIHQWPATLVQPVGSPLSLECTVEGTSNPNLYWYRQAAGRGLQLLFYSVGIGQISSEVPQNLSASRPQDRQFILSSKKLLLSDSGFYLCAWSEDRGGMNTEAFFGQGTRLTVV.

This clone occurred a few times. J is TRBJ2-7 and V is TRBV21-1; TRBD1, the table's D call, was not compared with the DNA. TRBV21-1 is termed a pseudogene. The CDR3 covers 16 residues. The CDR3 is CASSEGSDRGPEEQYF. CDR3 DNA: TGTGCCAGCAGCGAAGGGTCGGACAGGGGGCCAGAGGAGCAGTACTTC.

The genes are TRBV6-6 and TRBJ2-1, with D possibly matching TRBD1 (6 bases). Germline lookup yields CDR1 MNHNY and CDR2 SVGAGI (reference sequence). With 7 bases removed from V and 5 bases from J, the gap between germline ends came to 15 bases. CDR3 length: 14 residues. The CDR3 loop reads CASIVPGVNNEQFF. The CDR3 DNA is TGTGCCAGCATCGTTCCAGGGGTTAACAATGAGCAGTTCTTC.

The J gene is TRBJ1-1, the V gene TRBV11-3; D unresolved. The germline CDR1 and CDR2 sequences are SGHNT and YENEEA. Trimming shortened V by 1 base and J by 7 bases, and 4 bases separated the two germline ends. The CDR3 is made up of 11 amino acids. CDR3 amino acids: CASSLGGEAFF. The CDR3 coding sequence is TGTGCCAGCAGCTTAGGTGGTGAAGCTTTCTTT.

On this clone: This specimen includes other DNA sequences encoding the same CDR3. The chain uses TRBV5-1 and TRBJ1-2; D gene ambiguous. CDR3 length: 13 amino acids. CDR1 SGHRS and CDR2 YFSETQ come from the germline V gene. Trimming removed 0 bases at V and 5 bases at J, with 8 bases between. The CDR3 DNA sequence: TGCGCCAGCAGCTTGGAACTCTCATATGGCTACACCTTC. Residues: CASSLELSYGYTF.

This clone came up once. The chain links TRBV4-3 to TRBJ2-1; 7 nucleotides line up with TRBD1. V shed 0 bases and J 3 bases; nucleotides not matched to a gene: 2. Germline V CDR1 and CDR2: LGHNA, YSLEER. CDR3 length: 15 amino acids. The CDR3 DNA sequence: TGCGCCAGCAGCCAAGATAGGACAGGCTACAATGAGCAGTTCTTC. This gives the protein CASSQDRTGYNEQFF.

The chain has TRBV18 and TRBJ2-1, with D perhaps given as TRBD1 or TRBD2 (5 bases each). CDR1 KGHSH and CDR2 LQKENI come from the germline V gene. The length of the CDR3 is 14 residues. V dropped 2 bases and J dropped 5 bases, with 10 bases sitting between them. The CDR3 protein is CASSPARDDNEQFF. CDR3 nucleotide sequence: TGTGCCAGCTCACCAGCGAGGGACGACAATGAGCAGTTCTTC.

The gene calls are TRBV27 and TRBJ2-7; a weak D match, TRBD2 (6 bases). Germline CDR1 reads MNHEY; CDR2 reads SMNVEV (reference sequence). Trimming stripped 6 bases from V and 6 bases from J, with 18 bases between. The CDR3 sequence is 14 residues long. In nucleotides, the CDR3 is TGTGCCAGCAGCCGGGGCCCACGGGAGAGCGAGCAGTACTTC. This translates into CASSRGPRESEQYF.

This clone was detected once. This chain joins TRBV7-9 and TRBJ2-1; 9 nucleotides match TRBD1. V lost 0 bases to trimming and J lost 10 bases; unmatched junction nucleotides: 10. The germline CDR1 and CDR2 sequences are SEHNR and FQNEAQ (reference sequence). This CDR3 region has 16 residues. The CDR3: CASSLARGQGAREQFF. The CDR3 nucleotides are TGTGCCAGCAGCTTAGCGCGGGGACAGGGAGCACGAGAGCAGTTCTTC.

CDR3 sequence reads: CASSLRAGSTEAFF. The CDR3 coding sequence is TGCGCCAGCAGCTTGAGGGCAGGGAGCACTGAAGCTTTCTTT. This sequence joins TRBV5-1 and TRBJ1-1; the D gene is possibly TRBD1 (5 bases). CDR3 length: 14 residues. Germline loops: CDR1 SGHRS, CDR2 YFSETQ. Trimming removed 1 base at V and 4 bases at J, with 11 bases between.

The chain links TRBV28 to TRBJ2-7; 8 nucleotides align to TRBD1. Germline CDR1 and CDR2: MDHEN and SYDVKM. The CDR3 runs to 14 residues. V trimming: 4 bases; J trimming: 6 bases; junction bases outside the gene matches: 8. The CDR3 region has the DNA TGTGCCAGCAGTTCCCCGACAGGGGTGTCCGAGCAGTACTTC. Translated: CASSSPTGVSEQYF.

This clone was recorded only once. The rearrangement links TRBV5-1 to TRBJ1-2; 7 nucleotides agree with TRBD1. Germline V gene lookup returns CDR1 SGHRS and CDR2 YFSETQ. The ends lost 0 bases at V and 1 base at J; junction bases unmatched: 3. This CDR3 is built from 15 residues. CDR3 protein: CASSLDRGVNYGYTF. CDR3 nucleotide sequence: TGCGCCAGCAGCTTGGACAGGGGAGTTAACTATGGCTACACCTTC.

Details on this clone: Other nucleotide sequences in the sample specify the same CDR3. The chain has TRBV29-1 and TRBJ2-1; 7 positions agree with TRBD2. The CDR3 sequence is 13 residues long. The V gene end was trimmed by 4 bases and the J gene end by 2 bases; junction bases not matched to a gene: 2. The germline CDR1 and CDR2 sequences are SQVTM and ANQGSEA. The CDR3 DNA sequence: TGCAGCGTTGGGACTAGTACCTACAATGAGCAGTTCTTC. Its translation is CSVGTSTYNEQFF.

The chain joins TRBV5-1 to TRBJ1-2; a possible D gene is TRBD1 (6 bases). The V gene's germline CDR1 is SGHRS and CDR2 YFSETQ. Trimming shortened V by 0 bases and J by 0 bases, and 12 bases separated the two germline ends. CDR3 length: 16 residues. Here the CDR3 reads CASSLVTGQTNYGYTF. The CDR3 bases are TGCGCCAGCAGCTTGGTTACAGGGCAAACTAACTATGGCTACACCTTC.

This rearrangement joins TRBV18 to TRBJ2-7; 8 bases align to TRBD1. CDR1 is KGHSH and CDR2 is LQKENI in the germline V gene. The J segment lost 2 bases and the V segment lost 5 bases, leaving 8 bases of the junction unmatched. This CDR3 spans 15 amino acids. As DNA, the CDR3 is TGTGCCAGCTCAACAGACAGGGGTCGAGCCTACGAGCAGTACTTC. This gives the protein CASSTDRGRAYEQYF.

The V call is TRBV5-4, the J call TRBJ1-3; 11 bases are shared with TRBD1. The trim removed 4 bases at V and 2 bases at J, leaving 8 bases unmatched. CDR1 is SGHNT and CDR2 is YYREEE in the germline V gene (reference sequence). There are 17 residues in the CDR3. The CDR3, as DNA: TGTGCCAGCAGCCCAGGGACAGGGGGGGGTACTGGAAACACCATATATTTT. Translation gives CASSPGTGGGTGNTIYF.

The J gene is TRBJ1-5, the V gene TRBV7-8, with a weak D call TRBD1 (6 bases). The CDR3 is 18 amino acids. Trimming took off 2 bases at V and 1 base at J, with 18 bases between the two ends. Germline CDR1 is SGHVS and CDR2 is FQNEAQ. CDR3 in amino acids: CASSLSRLRGTSNQPQHF. The CDR3 DNA follows: TGTGCCAGCAGCTTATCCCGGCTACGAGGGACAAGCAATCAGCCCCAGCATTTT.